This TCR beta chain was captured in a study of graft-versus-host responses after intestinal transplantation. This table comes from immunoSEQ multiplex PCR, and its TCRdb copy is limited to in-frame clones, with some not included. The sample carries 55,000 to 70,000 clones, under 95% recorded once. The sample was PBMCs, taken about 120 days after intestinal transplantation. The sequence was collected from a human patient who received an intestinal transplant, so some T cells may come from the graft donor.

The CDR3 nucleotides are TGTGCCAGCAGTCGACTAGCGGGGGGCTACAATGAGCAGTTCTTC. This codes for CASSRLAGGYNEQFF. V gene TRBV6-5 combines with J gene TRBJ2-1; 13 nucleotides match TRBD2. This CDR3 has 15 residues. The germline V gene encodes CDR1 MNHEY and CDR2 SVGAGI. Unmatched junction bases numbered 1, after V lost 5 bases and J lost 3 bases.